The rows below give T cell receptor beta chains drawn from one sample of a study of graft-versus-host responses after intestinal transplantation. Measured with immunoSEQ multiplex PCR; TCRdb has only the in-frame clones, and not every one. The sample has approximately 5,000 clones, around 27% seen once. The source material was alloreactive CD4+ T cells from a mixed lymphocyte reaction culture, sampled before transplantation. The receptors were gathered from a human patient who was an organ donor for intestinal transplantation. Both conserved end residues are part of each CDR3. A D gene is named only where the DNA matches it firmly. Size is omitted from some rows. Given values are once, few, many or a class for expanded clones.

V gene	clone size	D gene	J gene	CDR3 protein	CDR3 DNA
TRBV5-6	NA	TRBD1	TRBJ1-6	CASRSRGDSYNSPLHF	TGTGCCAGCAGGTCCAGGGGGGACTCCTATAATTCACCCCTCCACTTT
TRBV7-9	NA	TRBD1	TRBJ2-7	CASSSSDRVYGEQYF	TGTGCCAGCAGCTCTTCGGACAGGGTCTACGGGGAGCAGTACTTC
TRBV6-6	few	NA	TRBJ1-5	CASSYTTQGQPQHF	TGTGCCAGCAGTTACACAACCCAGGGTCAGCCCCAGCATTTT
TRBV2	NA	TRBD1	TRBJ1-3	CASRTGGGNTIYF	TGTGCCAGCAGGACAGGGGGTGGAAACACCATATATTTT
TRBV27	NA	TRBD1	TRBJ2-7	CASSPLRTGNPATYEQYF	TGTGCCAGCAGTCCCCTACGGACAGGGAATCCAGCCACCTACGAGCAGTACTTC
TRBV20-1	NA	NA	TRBJ2-1	CSARLINEQFF	TGCAGTGCTAGACTAATAAATGAGCAGTTCTTC
TRBV11-2	NA	TRBD1	TRBJ2-1	CASSLGTGGYNEQFF	TGTGCCAGCAGCTTAGGGACAGGGGGCTACAATGAGCAGTTCTTC
TRBV6-5	NA	TRBD1	TRBJ1-2	CASSHPGTGADYTF	TGTGCCAGCAGTCACCCAGGGACAGGGGCGGACTACACCTTC
TRBV4-1	few	NA	TRBJ1-1	CASSSRGLNTEAFF	TGCGCCAGCAGCAGCAGGGGCTTGAACACTGAAGCTTTCTTT
TRBV7-8	NA	NA	TRBJ2-3	CASGTSGDTQYF	TGTGCCAGCGGTACGTCGGGGGATACGCAGTATTTT
TRBV7-2	NA	NA	TRBJ2-2	CASSSPTGGPSWGGELFF	TGTGCCAGCAGTTCCCCCACCGGGGGCCCTTCGTGGGGCGGGGAGCTGTTTTTT
TRBV9	medium-sized	NA	TRBJ1-2	CASSENPAYGYTF	TGTGCCAGCAGCGAGAATCCAGCCTATGGCTACACCTTC
TRBV29-1	NA	TRBD1	TRBJ1-4	CSVELQGLGNEKLFF	TGCAGCGTTGAACTACAGGGGTTAGGTAATGAAAAACTGTTTTTT
TRBV5-4	NA	NA	TRBJ2-1	CASSLKFNEQFF	TGTGCCAGCAGCTTGAAGTTCAATGAGCAGTTCTTC
TRBV4-1	NA	NA	TRBJ1-2	CASSQDMGGYGYTF	TGCGCCAGCAGCCAAGATATGGGGGGCTATGGCTACACCTTC
TRBV18	medium-sized	NA	TRBJ2-3	CASSPPSTDTQYF	TGTGCCAGCTCACCACCTAGCACAGATACGCAGTATTTT
TRBV6-1	few	TRBD1	TRBJ1-2	CATGQGFDYGYTF	TGTGCCACCGGACAGGGGTTTGACTATGGCTACACCTTC